This T cell receptor beta chain appears in the sequencing data of a study of cytomegalovirus exposure and HLA in healthy donors. The CDR3 has 10 residues. The V gene lost 6 bases and the J gene lost 10 bases, with 10 bases spanning the gap. Per germline, CDR1 DFQATT and CDR2 SNEGSKA (reference sequence). It was with 60 Vbeta and 13 Jbeta primers that the PCR ran. Using immunoSEQ multiplex PCR, the repertoire was profiled, and TCRdb retains in-frame clones only, with some absent. In the table there are roughly 140,000 clones, around 79% of which are singletons. The receptor comes from a man aged 40-50 years in good health and CMV-seropositive. The sequenced sample was PBMCs. The V and J genes are TRBV20-1 and TRBJ2-1; unclear D gene. As DNA, the CDR3 is TGCAGTGCCCTTAGAGGCGAGCAGTTCTTC. This gives the protein CSALRGEQFF.